Here is one T cell receptor (beta chain) with its context. Its target is not known. V dropped 0 bases and J dropped 0; count of bases not matched to a gene: 6. The CDR3 has 19 amino acids. CDR1 is SGHNT and CDR2 is YENEEA in the germline V gene. This entry is derived from a study of T cell repertoires in cytomegalovirus infection. Turning to the study itself: It was recently identified HLA-C-restricted and well-studied HLA-B-restricted CMV epitopes that the study used.

TCRdb reprocessed the reads with MiXCR, giving one entry per CDR3 protein. The table includes approximately 990,000 distinct CDR3 sequences, around 29% detected once. This chain links TRBV11-3 with TRBJ2-1; 12 bases align to TRBD2. This TCR derives from a human donor in good health (CMV status not recorded). Some clones in this sample may be carry-over from other donors' samples. The specimen was cultured CD8+ T cells from PBMCs, collected from culture after CMV antigen stimulation. The CDR3 loop is CASSLDPLAGGGSYNEQFF. CDR3 in DNA: TGTGCCAGCAGCTTAGATCCGCTAGCGGGGGGGGGCTCCTACAATGAGCAGTTCTTC. Combining the CDR3 with reference TRBV11-3 and TRBJ2-1 gives the whole variable domain EAGVVQSPRYKIIEKKQPVAFWCNPISGHNTLYWYLQNLGQGPELLIRYENEEAVDDSQLPKDRFSAERLKGVDSTLKIQPAELGDSAVYLCASSLDPLAGGGSYNEQFFGPGTRLTVL.